The 13 T cell receptor beta chains presented below share a single source sample, sequenced in a study of Ad26.COV2.S vaccination and SARS-CoV-2 variants. Sequencing was performed with immunoSEQ multiplex PCR; in TCRdb, only in-frame clones are kept and a portion is missing. The sample has 200,000 to 250,000 clones, roughly 90% seen once. Treatment described: about 20 received Ad26.COV2.S at low or high dose, single or two shots; roughly 5 received placebo; per-sample allocation not given. Material that was analyzed had been drawn on day 63 after the first vaccine or placebo injection. Here the sequenced sample was peripheral blood, taken in a trial of Ad26.COV2.S vaccine versus placebo. These receptors were collected from a person aged 18-60 years who received the Ad26.COV2.S COVID-19 vaccine or a placebo.

This clone was counted many times. Different DNA sequences within this sample yield the same CDR3. This chain connects TRBV9 to TRBJ1-1; D perhaps matches TRBD1 (5 bases). This CDR3 comprises 16 residues. Germline V CDR1 and CDR2: SGDLS, YYNGEE. V lost 0 bases and J 1 base, leaving 13 bases between the germline ends. This CDR3 is CASSVAPQGTNTEAFF. The CDR3 DNA reads as TGTGCCAGCAGCGTAGCCCCGCAGGGAACGAACACTGAAGCTTTCTTT.

As concerns this clone: The sample holds other DNA sequences that translate to the same CDR3. V and J are TRBV24-1 and TRBJ2-2, with D hard to call. Trimming stripped 9 bases from V and 6 bases from J, with 7 bases between. Germline V gene sequence: CDR1 KGHDR, CDR2 SFDVKD. The CDR3 contains 11 residues. The DNA of the CDR3 is TGTGCCACCGGGGATCCCGGGGAGCTGTTTTTT. It is translated as CATGDPGELFF.

The genes are TRBV10-2 and TRBJ2-3; tentative D call: TRBD1 (6 bases). The V gene lost 1 base and the J gene lost 0 bases, with 8 bases spanning the gap. In germline, CDR1 is WSHSY, CDR2 SAAADI. The CDR3 is 15 residues long. For the CDR3, the DNA is TGCGCCAGCAGTGAGTACAGGGCGAGCACAGATACGCAGTATTTT. Its protein product is CASSEYRASTDTQYF.

The chain recombines TRBV5-1 with TRBJ2-7; D is possibly TRBD2 (6 bases). The germline gives CDR1 SGHRS, CDR2 YFSETQ. The CDR3 runs 16 residues. Deletions cut 0 bases from V and 3 bases from J, with 16 bases between. The CDR3 region has the DNA TGCGCCAGCAGCTTGGCGACAAGACTAGTCGGCTACGAGCAGTACTTC. It specifies CASSLATRLVGYEQYF.

J is TRBJ1-2 and V is TRBV10-3; D is perhaps TRBD1 (6 bases). Trimming stripped 0 bases from V and 4 bases from J, with 21 bases between. The length of the CDR3 is 18 residues. Germline values: CDR1 ENHRY, CDR2 SYGVKD. The CDR3 sequence: CAISESRILRGAGYGYTF. CDR3 sequence (DNA): TGTGCCATCAGTGAGTCGCGGATTCTCAGGGGAGCTGGCTATGGCTACACCTTC.

The CDR3 protein is CASSPDPNRQYF. CDR3 in DNA: TGTGCCAGCAGCCCCGACCCCAATCGGCAGTATTTT. This chain uses TRBV7-3 with TRBJ2-3; D is uncertain. The V gene's germline CDR1 is SGHTA and CDR2 FQGTGA. V lost 5 bases and J lost 11, with 14 bases in between. The CDR3 spans 12 residues.

This clone has only one observation. The chain employs TRBV6-5 and TRBJ1-6; TRBD1 matches at 11 bases. Trimming removed 6 bases from V and 10 bases from J; junction bases left unmatched: 5. The CDR3 is 14 amino acids. CDR1 and CDR2 (germline): MNHEY, SVGAGI. This chain's CDR3 is CASRSDRGHSPLHF. CDR3 coding DNA: TGTGCCAGCAGGTCGGACAGGGGGCACTCACCCCTCCACTTT.

The V gene is TRBV7-9, the J gene TRBJ2-5, with a weak D call TRBD2 (7 bases). Trimming stripped 5 bases from V and 12 bases from J, with 19 bases between. CDR1 is SEHNR, CDR2 FQNEAQ, per germline (reference sequence). The CDR3 is made up of 13 amino acids. The CDR3 coding sequence is TGTGCCAGCAGCCAGCGGGCGGGGGACAAAGAGTACTTC. Its translation: CASSQRAGDKEYF.

The V call is TRBV18, the J call TRBJ1-1, with no clear D. Trimming removed 6 bases from V and 0 bases from J, with 2 bases in between. CDR1 is KGHSH and CDR2 is LQKENI in the germline V gene. CDR3 length equals 11 residues. CDR3 loop: CASSVNTEAFF. Written as DNA, the CDR3 is TGTGCCAGCTCCGTGAACACTGAAGCTTTCTTT.

The chain couples TRBV6-5 to TRBJ1-6; the D gene is possibly TRBD1 (5 bases). The CDR3 contains 14 residues. The V end was cut by 7 bases, the J end by 10 bases, with 17 bases between. Germline V gene sequence: CDR1 MNHEY, CDR2 SVGAGI. The CDR3 is CASKPPGTYSPLHF. Here the CDR3 DNA reads TGTGCCAGCAAACCACCCGGGACCTACTCACCCCTCCACTTT.

This rearrangement joins TRBV7-3 to TRBJ1-1, with 11 nucleotides matching TRBD1. The CDR3 spans 13 residues. Unmatched junction bases numbered 7, after V lost 5 bases and J lost 11 bases. Germline loops: CDR1 SGHTA, CDR2 FQGTGA. The CDR3 loop reads CASSRTGGWLAFF. The CDR3 DNA reads as TGTGCCAGCAGCCGGACAGGGGGCTGGTTGGCTTTCTTT.

This chain joins TRBV9 and TRBJ1-1; possible D gene TRBD1, 6 bases. CDR3 length: 17 amino acids. Between the trimmed V and J ends, which lost 0 bases and 6 bases, there was a span of 21 bases. Germline V gives CDR1 SGDLS, CDR2 YYNGEE. CDR3 sequence (DNA): TGTGCCAGCAGCGTAGACCCTCTTCCGGGGGCGAAGGCTGAAGCTTTCTTT. It translates to CASSVDPLPGAKAEAFF.

The chain employs TRBV7-2 and TRBJ2-7, with a tentative D call TRBD1 (6 bases). V was trimmed by 5 bases and J by 3 bases, leaving 11 bases between them. There are 13 residues in the CDR3. From germline, CDR1 is SGHTA and CDR2 FQGNSA. As DNA, the CDR3 is TGTGCCAGCAGCCCCGGACAGTACTACGAGCAGTACTTC. Protein: CASSPGQYYEQYF.